A selection of T cell receptor beta chains follows, all from one sample in a study of beta chain features in type 1 diabetes. Using immunoSEQ multiplex PCR, the repertoire was profiled, and TCRdb retains in-frame clones only, with some absent. Of 640,000 or so clones detected, 13% appear once; the ten largest clones hold 0.02% to 0.025%. The sequenced sample was naive CD4+ T cells from blood. The receptors shown here come from a man aged 18 to 29 with type 1 diabetes. CDR3s leave out the opening cysteine and the closing phenylalanine or tryptophan. The order of the fields is V gene, J gene, D gene, CDR3 protein. D genes are given only for firm matches.

V gene: TRBV9
J gene: TRBJ1-4
D gene: -
CDR3 protein: ASSAPATGDEKLF

V gene: TRBV30
J gene: TRBJ1-5
D gene: -
CDR3 protein: AWSGGAVVNQPQH

V gene: TRBV2
J gene: TRBJ2-6
D gene: -
CDR3 protein: ASTNGGSGANVLT

V gene: TRBV18
J gene: TRBJ2-5
D gene: -
CDR3 protein: ASSPIAQETQY

V gene: TRBV30
J gene: TRBJ2-1
D gene: TRBD2
CDR3 protein: AWSVLGGGDYNEQF

V gene: TRBV18
J gene: TRBJ2-2
D gene: TRBD2
CDR3 protein: ASSPPGLGTGELF

V gene: TRBV28
J gene: TRBJ1-2
D gene: -
CDR3 protein: ASSLDMGTNT

V gene: TRBV30
J gene: TRBJ2-3
D gene: TRBD2
CDR3 protein: ACGGGADTQY

V gene: TRBV4-1
J gene: TRBJ2-2
D gene: -
CDR3 protein: ASSQQGSGTGELF

V gene: TRBV14
J gene: TRBJ2-1
D gene: -
CDR3 protein: ASSQELVRNEQF

V gene: TRBV18
J gene: TRBJ1-1
D gene: TRBD1
CDR3 protein: ASSPSRQGAVEAF

V gene: TRBV30
J gene: TRBJ2-3
D gene: TRBD2
CDR3 protein: AWTLAGGTDTQY

V gene: TRBV20-1
J gene: TRBJ2-1
D gene: -
CDR3 protein: SAAPYNEQF

V gene: TRBV29-1
J gene: TRBJ2-7
D gene: TRBD1
CDR3 protein: SVAPSGTEYEQY

V gene: TRBV25-1
J gene: TRBJ1-1
D gene: -
CDR3 protein: ASSKGHMAEAF

V gene: TRBV28
J gene: TRBJ2-7
D gene: -
CDR3 protein: ASHEGGAQY

V gene: TRBV7-2
J gene: TRBJ1-5
D gene: -
CDR3 protein: ASSSLTVNNQPQH